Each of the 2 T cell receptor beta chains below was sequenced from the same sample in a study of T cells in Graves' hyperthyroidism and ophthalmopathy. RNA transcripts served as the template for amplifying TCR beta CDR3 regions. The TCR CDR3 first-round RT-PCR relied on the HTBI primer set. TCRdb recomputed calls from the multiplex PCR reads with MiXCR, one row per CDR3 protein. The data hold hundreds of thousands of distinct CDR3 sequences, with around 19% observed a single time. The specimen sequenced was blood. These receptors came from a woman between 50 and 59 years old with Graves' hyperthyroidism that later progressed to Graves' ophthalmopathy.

The DNA for the CDR3 is TGTGCCAGCCGGAGGGGGGGAACTAATGAAAAACTGTTTTTT. As protein: CASRRGGTNEKLFF. This chain links TRBV6-1 with TRBJ1-4, with TRBD1 as a possible D gene (6 bases). There are 14 residues in the CDR3. Germline lookup yields CDR1 MNHNS and CDR2 SASEGT. V was pared by 8 bases and J by 1 base, with 11 bases between.

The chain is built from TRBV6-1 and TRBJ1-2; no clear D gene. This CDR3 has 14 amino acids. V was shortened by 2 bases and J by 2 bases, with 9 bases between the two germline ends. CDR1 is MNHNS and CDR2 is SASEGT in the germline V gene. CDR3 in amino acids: CASSEMVLNYGYTF. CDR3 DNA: TGTGCCAGCAGTGAAATGGTTTTAAACTATGGCTACACCTTC.